This TCR beta chain was documented in a study of cytomegalovirus exposure and HLA in healthy donors. Study-wide context: The roughly 670 first-cohort repertoires shared a platform with the 120 or so validation repertoires, as reported in a later analysis. Study outcomes and limitations: The TCR clusters that emerged in the first cohort tended, a later analysis found, to co-occur in the approximately 130 validation repertoires. The study put about 180 TCR beta chains on its list as cytomegalovirus-associated. Accounts indicate the classifier identified cytomegalovirus status with strong specificity and sensitivity.

Germline V gives CDR1 SGHVS, CDR2 FNYEAQ. The length of the CDR3 is 14 residues. The V gene end was trimmed by 5 bases and the J gene end by 5 bases; junction bases not matched to a gene: 6. Assay used: immunoSEQ multiplex PCR; TCRdb lists only in-frame clones, some missing. The data contain 130,000 or so clones, 89% of them seen just once; the ten biggest clones take up 1% to 1.5%. This clone has only one observation. Antigen unknown. The sequenced material came from PBMCs. The J gene is TRBJ2-1, the V gene TRBV7-6, with 7 bases aligning to TRBD2. The source of this sequence is a woman aged 18-35 years in good health and CMV-seronegative. The CDR3 protein is CASSPLGLHNEQFF. For the CDR3, the DNA is TGTGCCAGCAGCCCACTGGGACTACACAATGAGCAGTTCTTC.